This passage covers 12 T cell receptor beta chains from one sample sequenced in a study of graft-versus-host responses after intestinal transplantation (dated by TCRdb to the early 2020s). Their antigens are not known. This sample's time point label indicates: cells obtained before transplantation from donor or recipient. To prepare the library, the immunoSEQ multiplex PCR assay was applied. TCRdb's version of the immuneACCESS table is confined to in-frame rearrangements and falls short of the full clone set. An unresolved V gene accounts for under half of the shortfall where checked; the remainder is of unknown origin. This sample lists tens of thousands of clones; around 90% were detected once. The top ten clones comprise approximately 2.7% of the sample. This specimen consisted of unstimulated CD4+ T cells sorted from spleen or lymph node cells, obtained before transplant. The receptors come from a human donor who was the organ donor for an intestinal transplant.

This clone is a singleton in its sample. The V call is TRBV19, the J call TRBJ2-3, with D perhaps matching TRBD2 (5 bases). V lost 2 bases and J lost 2, with 5 bases in between. This CDR3 region has 13 residues. Germline CDR1 is LNHDA and CDR2 is SQIVND (reference sequence). In nucleotides, the CDR3 is TGTGCCAGTAGTATACTAGCCACAGATACGCAGTATTTT. This encodes CASSILATDTQYF.

The genes are TRBV4-3 and TRBJ1-4; 9 nucleotides align to TRBD1. Germline loops: CDR1 LGHNA, CDR2 YSLEER. CDR3 length equals 19 residues. V was pared by 1 base and J by 2 bases, with 11 bases of the junction left unmatched. The CDR3 here is CASSQVRNGQGRTNEKLFF. In DNA form, the CDR3 reads TGCGCCAGCAGCCAAGTTCGCAACGGACAGGGGAGGACTAATGAAAAACTGTTTTTT.

V usage is TRBV19 and J usage is TRBJ1-1; possible D gene TRBD1, 5 bases. Trimming took 5 bases from V and 3 from J, leaving 16 bases between them. This CDR3 has 15 amino acids. Germline CDR1 LNHDA, CDR2 SQIVND (reference sequence). CDR3 amino acids: CASSLGGGRDTEAFF. The CDR3 region has the DNA TGTGCCAGTAGTCTCGGGGGTGGCAGGGACACTGAAGCTTTCTTT.

The rearrangement links TRBV11-2 to TRBJ1-1; TRBD1 aligns across 8 bases. Trimming at V came to 6 bases and at J to 7 bases, leaving 7 bases not matched to a gene. CDR3 size: 13 residues. CDR1 and CDR2 from the germline V gene are SGHAT and FQNNGV. The CDR3 loop reads CASRKQGGVEAFF. The CDR3 DNA reads TGTGCCAGCAGGAAACAGGGGGGGGTTGAAGCTTTCTTT.

The genes are TRBV9 and TRBJ1-2, with D unresolved. The germline V gene has CDR1 SGDLS and CDR2 YYNGEE. Trimming removed 1 base at V and 4 bases at J, with 8 bases between. The CDR3 is 13 amino acids. The CDR3 nucleotides are TGTGCCAGCAGCGTACAGGAGGGCTATGGCTACACCTTC. Translating it yields CASSVQEGYGYTF.

This rearrangement joins TRBV5-1 to TRBJ2-4; D is tentatively TRBD1 or TRBD2 (5 bases each). Germline V CDR1 and CDR2: SGHRS, YFSETQ. The V and J ends lost 0 bases and 1 base respectively, with 20 bases between them. The CDR3 totals 19 residues. CDR3 bases: TGCGCCAGCAGCTTGGGACCGGGACCACCGTGGGTGGCCAAAAACATTCAGTACTTC. It encodes CASSLGPGPPWVAKNIQYF. The full variable domain, completed using reference TRBV5-1 and TRBJ2-4, is KAGVTQTPRYLIKTRGQQVTLSCSPISGHRSVSWYQQTPGQGLQFLFEYFSETQRNKGNFPGRFSGRQFSNSRSEMNVSTLELGDSALYLCASSLGPGPPWVAKNIQYFGAGTRLSVL.

The V and J genes are TRBV7-9 and TRBJ2-5; 14 bases are a match to TRBD2. With the DNA end fitting TRBJ2-7 better, the J assignment may be wrong. This CDR3 is 15 amino acids long. CDR1 and CDR2 (germline): SEHNR, FQNEAQ (reference sequence). This CDR3 reads CASSLGLAGDNEQYF. The CDR3 DNA reads TGTGCCAGCAGCTTGGGACTAGCGGGAGACAACGAGCAGTACTTC.

V and J are TRBV4-3 and TRBJ1-4, with 7 positions matching TRBD1. The germline CDR1 and CDR2 sequences are LGHNA and YSLEER. V lost 0 bases, J lost 8 bases, and 6 bases stayed unmatched. CDR3 length equals 15 residues. The CDR3 sequence is CASSQDSQGHEKLFF. The CDR3 DNA is TGCGCCAGCAGCCAAGACTCACAGGGGCACGAAAAACTGTTTTTT.

This clone was recorded once. CDR3 residues: CASSYEGALAFF. The CDR3 nucleotides read TGTGCCAGCAGTTACGAAGGGGCTTTAGCTTTCTTT. The rearrangement links TRBV6-5 to TRBJ1-1; weak D call: TRBD1 (5 bases). Germline V lookup: CDR1 MNHEY, CDR2 SVGAGI. Trimming took 2 bases from V and 10 from J, leaving 11 bases between them. The CDR3 totals 12 residues.

This clone was seen only once. The rearrangement uses TRBV5-1 and TRBJ2-1; 11 nucleotides line up with TRBD2. Per the germline V gene, CDR1 is SGHRS and CDR2 is YFSETQ. The CDR3 runs to 15 residues. The J segment lost 4 bases and the V segment lost 2 bases, leaving 2 bases of the junction unmatched. The CDR3 DNA reads as TGCGCCAGCAGCTTCATAGCGGGAGGGTACAATGAGCAGTTCTTC. Its protein is CASSFIAGGYNEQFF.

The rearrangement links TRBV15 to TRBJ1-4, with D maybe TRBD1 (5 bases). Trimming removed 1 base at V and 3 bases at J, with 9 bases between. Germline lookup yields CDR1 LNHNV and CDR2 YYDKDF (reference sequence). This CDR3 contains 15 residues. CDR3 sequence reads: CATSRADRSNEKLFF. The DNA for the CDR3 is TGTGCCACCAGCAGAGCTGACAGATCTAATGAAAAACTGTTTTTT.

This clone appeared a few times. This rearrangement joins TRBV5-4 to TRBJ2-5; D is ambiguous. Trimming took 2 bases from V and 2 from J, leaving 4 bases between them. Germline V gene sequence: CDR1 SGHNT, CDR2 YYREEE (reference sequence). The CDR3 is 12 amino acids. The CDR3 sequence is CASSLQQETQYF. In DNA form, the CDR3 reads TGTGCCAGCAGCTTACAGCAAGAGACCCAGTACTTC.